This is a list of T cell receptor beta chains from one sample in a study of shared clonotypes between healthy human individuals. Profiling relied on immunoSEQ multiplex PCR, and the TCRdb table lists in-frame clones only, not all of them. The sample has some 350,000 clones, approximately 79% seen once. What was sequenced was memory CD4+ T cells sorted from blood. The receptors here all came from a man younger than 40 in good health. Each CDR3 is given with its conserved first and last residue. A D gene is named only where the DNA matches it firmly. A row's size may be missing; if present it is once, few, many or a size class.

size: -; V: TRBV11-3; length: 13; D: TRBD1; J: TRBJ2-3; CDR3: CARGTGGTDTQYF; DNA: TGTGCCAGAGGGACAGGGGGCACAGATACGCAGTATTTT
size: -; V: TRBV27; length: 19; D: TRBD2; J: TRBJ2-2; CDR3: CASSLFRLAGGKNTGELFF; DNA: TGTGCCAGCAGTTTATTTCGTCTAGCGGGAGGCAAGAACACCGGGGAGCTGTTTTTT
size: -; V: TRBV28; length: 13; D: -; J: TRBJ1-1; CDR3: CASRGHPNTEAFF; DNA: TGTGCCAGCAGGGGTCACCCGAACACTGAAGCTTTCTTT
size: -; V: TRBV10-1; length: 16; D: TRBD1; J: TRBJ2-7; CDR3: CASSETLGQGAYEQYF; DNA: TGCGCCAGCAGTGAGACCTTGGGACAGGGGGCCTACGAGCAGTACTTC
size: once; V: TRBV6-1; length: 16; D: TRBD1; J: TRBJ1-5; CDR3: CASSATGVRRNQPQHF; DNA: TGTGCCAGCAGTGCTACAGGGGTGCGGCGCAATCAGCCCCAGCATTTT
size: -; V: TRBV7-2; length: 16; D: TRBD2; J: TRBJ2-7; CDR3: CASSLSGRSPPREQYF; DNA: TGTGCCAGCAGCTTAAGCGGGAGGTCCCCGCCGCGCGAGCAGTACTTC
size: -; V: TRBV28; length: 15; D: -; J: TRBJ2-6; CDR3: CASGDSSSGANVLTF; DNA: TGTGCCAGCGGCGACAGTTCCTCTGGGGCCAACGTCCTGACTTTC
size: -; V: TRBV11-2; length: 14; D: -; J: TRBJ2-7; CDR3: CASSLDGDDYEQYF; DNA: TGTGCCAGCAGCTTAGACGGGGACGACTACGAGCAGTACTTC
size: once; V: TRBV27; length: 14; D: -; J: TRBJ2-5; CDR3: CASSLSTRMETQYF; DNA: TGTGCCAGCAGTTTATCCACCAGGATGGAGACCCAGTACTTC
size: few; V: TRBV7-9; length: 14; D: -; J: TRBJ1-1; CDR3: CASSLKGRSTEAFF; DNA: TGTGCCAGCAGCTTGAAGGGTAGGAGCACTGAAGCTTTCTTT
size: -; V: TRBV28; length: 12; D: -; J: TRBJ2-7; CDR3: CASSSGQYEQYF; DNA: TGTGCCAGCAGTTCCGGACAGTACGAGCAGTACTTC
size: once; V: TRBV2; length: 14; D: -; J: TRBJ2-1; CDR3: CASSAEGRRNEQFF; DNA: TGTGCCAGCAGTGCTGAAGGGCGGCGCAATGAGCAGTTCTTC
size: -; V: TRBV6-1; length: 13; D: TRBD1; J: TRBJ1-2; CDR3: CASSEDRGLGYTF; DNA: TGTGCCAGCAGTGAGGACAGGGGGCTCGGCTACACCTTC
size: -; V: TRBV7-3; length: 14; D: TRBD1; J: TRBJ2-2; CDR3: CASTGTGGTGELFF; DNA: TGTGCCAGCACCGGGACAGGGGGGACCGGGGAGCTGTTTTTT
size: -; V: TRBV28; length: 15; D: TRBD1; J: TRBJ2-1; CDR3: CASSSPGGPYNEQFF; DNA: TGTGCCAGCAGTTCCCCAGGGGGCCCCTACAATGAGCAGTTCTTC
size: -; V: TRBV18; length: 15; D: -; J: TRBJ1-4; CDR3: CASSPPSAGGEKLFF; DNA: TGTGCCAGCTCACCACCCTCGGCCGGGGGAGAAAAACTGTTTTTT
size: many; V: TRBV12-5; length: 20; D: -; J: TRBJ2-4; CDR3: CASGLVLIRRGYQAKNIQYF; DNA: TGTGCTAGTGGTTTGGTACTGATCCGGCGAGGGTATCAAGCCAAAAACATTCAGTACTTC